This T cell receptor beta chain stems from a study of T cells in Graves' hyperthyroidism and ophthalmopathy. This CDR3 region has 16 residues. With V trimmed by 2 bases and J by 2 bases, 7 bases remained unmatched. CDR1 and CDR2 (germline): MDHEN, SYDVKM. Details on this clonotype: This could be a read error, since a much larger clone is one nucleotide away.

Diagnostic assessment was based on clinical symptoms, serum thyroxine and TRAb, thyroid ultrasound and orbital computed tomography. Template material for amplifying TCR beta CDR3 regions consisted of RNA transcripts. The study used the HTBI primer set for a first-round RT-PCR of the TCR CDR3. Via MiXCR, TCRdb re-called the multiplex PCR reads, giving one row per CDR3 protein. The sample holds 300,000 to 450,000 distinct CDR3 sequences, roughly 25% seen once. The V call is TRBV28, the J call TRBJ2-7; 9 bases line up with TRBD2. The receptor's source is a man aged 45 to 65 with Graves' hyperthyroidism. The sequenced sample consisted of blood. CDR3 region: CASSLGYSGSPYEQYF. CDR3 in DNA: TGTGCCAGCAGTTTAGGGTATAGCGGGAGTCCCTACGAGCAGTACTTC. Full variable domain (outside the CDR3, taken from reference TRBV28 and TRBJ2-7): DVKVTQSSRYLVKRTGEKVFLECVQDMDHENMFWYRQDPGLGLRLIYFSYDVKMKEKGDIPEGYSVSREKKERFSLILESASTNQTSMYLCASSLGYSGSPYEQYFGPGTRLTVT.